This T cell receptor delta chain was observed in a study of γδ T cells in repeated Plasmodium falciparum infection. Study overall: Samples were taken at baseline, before some infections, and 21 days after each.

This clone showed up many times. Its antigen is unknown. This probably arose from a read error, given a far larger clone one base away. The identical CDR3 is also encoded by other nucleotide sequences in the sample. Sequencing covered both gamma and delta TCR chains per sample. TCRdb fed the multiplex PCR reads into CATT to redo clone calling. The table lists 45,000 to 70,000 delta-chain clones, around 1.8% of them singletons, with around 16% in the top ten. Bulk repertoires came from Vgamma9/Vdelta2+ or Vdelta2-negative gammadelta T cells flow-sorted from PBMC. Study outcomes and limitations: Vdelta2-negative gammadelta repertoires appeared less diverse and less shared in Malian than Australian children. Malian donors came from one small rural village, predominantly one ethnic group.

Germline lookup yields CDR1 TSWWSYY and CDR2 QGS. The CDR3 consists of 20 residues. This clonotype was sampled from a pool of human donors (malaria-infected and uninfected, not separated). The chain joins TRDV1 to TRDJ1; 7 nucleotides match TRDD3. Specimen: gamma-delta T cells from blood. The CDR3: CALGAIPGDLKGRKTDKLIF. The DNA of the CDR3 is TGTGCCCTTGGGGCAATACCGGGGGATTTAAAAGGGCGTAAGACCGATAAACTCATCTTT.